This T cell receptor beta chain was profiled in a study of T cell changes during pregnancy in multiple sclerosis. Trimming cost V 5 bases and J 3 bases, with 23 bases left between them. The CDR3 totals 17 residues. The germline V gene encodes CDR1 MNHEY and CDR2 SMNVEV (reference sequence). Using immunoSEQ multiplex PCR, the repertoire was profiled, and TCRdb retains in-frame clones only, with some absent. The profile shows almost 95,000 clones, 92% of them singletons. The chain joins TRBV27 to TRBJ2-7; weak D call: TRBD2 (5 bases). The material sequenced was peripheral blood, taken in the first trimester of pregnancy. This clonotype was obtained from a female donor with multiple sclerosis, enrolled in a pregnancy study. The CDR3 is CASSPPPGEKLYYEQYF. DNA of the CDR3: TGTGCCAGCAGTCCCCCACCCGGGGAGAAGCTGTACTACGAGCAGTACTTC.